This is a list of T cell receptor beta chains from one sample in a study of cytomegalovirus exposure and HLA in healthy donors. Sequencing was performed with immunoSEQ multiplex PCR; in TCRdb, only in-frame clones are kept and a portion is missing. Of 130,000 or so clones listed, roughly 89% are singletons. The sequenced sample consisted of PBMCs. The receptors were gathered from a woman in her 30s in good health and CMV-seronegative. CDR3s include the opening cysteine and the closing phenylalanine or tryptophan. Each record gives: J gene, clone size, D gene, V gene, CDR3 DNA, CDR3 protein. D genes are given only for firm matches. The listing skips clone size in some rows; elsewhere it reads once, few, many or a size class.

>TRBJ1-1|NA|TRBD1|TRBV7-9
TGTGCCAGCGCATCACAGGGGGCGAACACTGAAGCTTTCTTT
CASASQGANTEAFF
>TRBJ1-2|NA|TRBD1|TRBV28
TGTGCCAGCAGGCCAGGGACAGGTTATGGCTACACCTTC
CASRPGTGYGYTF
>TRBJ1-2|NA|TRBD1|TRBV28
TGTGCCAGCAGTCCAGACCGGACAGGGTGGTATGGCTACACCTTC
CASSPDRTGWYGYTF
>TRBJ2-2|NA|NA|TRBV15
TGTGCCACCAGCAGGCCGGGAACCGGGGAGCTGTTTTTT
CATSRPGTGELFF
>TRBJ1-1|NA|NA|TRBV2
TGTGCCAGCAGACCGCACGGCGGTGAAGCTTTCTTT
CASRPHGGEAFF
>TRBJ2-7|NA|TRBD2|TRBV30
TGTGCCTGCGGGACTAGCGGGCCCTACGAGCAGTACTTC
CACGTSGPYEQYF
>TRBJ2-5|once|TRBD2|TRBV5-1
TGCGCCAGCAGCTTGGCGCGGGGGGGTCAAGAGACCCAGTACTTC
CASSLARGGQETQYF
>TRBJ2-7|NA|NA|TRBV30
TGTGCCTGGGAAGAAGGGGGCGAGCAGTACTTC
CAWEEGGEQYF
>TRBJ2-4|NA|NA|TRBV5-1
TGCGCCAGCAGCTCTGACAGCAAAAACATTCAGTACTTC
CASSSDSKNIQYF
>TRBJ1-2|NA|NA|TRBV19
TGTGCCAGTAGCATGGTCAGCGTGGCAGCGGTCGGCTACACCTTC
CASSMVSVAAVGYTF
>TRBJ1-1|NA|TRBD1|TRBV6-5
TGTGCCAGCAGCAACAGGGGATTACAGGCTTTCTTT
CASSNRGLQAFF
>TRBJ2-1|NA|NA|TRBV9
TGTGCCAGCAGTGGGGGCCCGAATGAGCAGTTCTTC
CASSGGPNEQFF
>TRBJ2-3|once|TRBD2|TRBV9
TGTGCCAGCAGCGTCGGACTAGCGGGGAACACAGATACGCAGTATTTT
CASSVGLAGNTDTQYF
>TRBJ2-3|once|TRBD1|TRBV5-1
TGCGCCAGCAGCTCCGGGACAGGGGGCTCTAGCACAGATACGCAGTATTTT
CASSSGTGGSSTDTQYF
>TRBJ2-3|NA|NA|TRBV2
TGTGCCAGCAGCTTTAGCACAGATACGCAGTATTTT
CASSFSTDTQYF